Listed below are T cell receptor beta chains from one sample, sequenced in a study of T cells in Graves' hyperthyroidism and ophthalmopathy. TCRdb processed the multiplex PCR reads anew with MiXCR; each CDR3 protein has one entry. Found here are around 600,000 distinct CDR3 sequences, about 16% of them singletons; the top ten hold 3% to 4%. The sequencing sample was made of blood. These receptors were taken from a woman aged 40-49 years with Graves' ophthalmopathy. Each CDR3 is given with its conserved first and last residue. Fields, in order: CDR3 length, V gene, D gene, clone size, J gene, CDR3 protein, CDR3 DNA. The D gene is left open where the match is weak. Clone size appears in some rows only: once, few, many, or a class for an expanded clone.

13	TRBV6-4	-	few	TRBJ1-1	CASSENANTEAFF	TGTGCCAGCAGTGAAAATGCAAACACTGAAGCTTTCTTT
15	TRBV2	TRBD1	many	TRBJ2-6	CASREQGSGANVLTF	TGTGCCAGCAGAGAACAGGGGAGTGGGGCCAACGTCCTGACTTTC
15	TRBV7-9	TRBD2	many	TRBJ2-3	CASSPLAGNTDTQYF	TGTGCCAGCAGCCCACTAGCGGGGAACACAGATACGCAGTATTTT
15	TRBV24-1	TRBD2	-	TRBJ2-5	CATGTSGRAGETQYF	TGTGCCACGGGAACTAGCGGGAGGGCGGGGGAGACCCAGTACTTC
14	TRBV27	-	few	TRBJ2-7	CASSYDRRSYEQYF	TGTGCCAGCAGCTACGACAGGCGGTCCTACGAGCAGTACTTC
14	TRBV5-5	-	many	TRBJ1-2	CASSLGPGTYGYTF	TGTGCCAGCAGCTTGGGTCCGGGCACCTATGGCTACACCTTC
15	TRBV7-9	TRBD2	-	TRBJ2-1	CASSQASGANNEQFF	TGTGCCAGCAGCCAAGCTAGCGGGGCAAACAATGAGCAGTTCTTC
16	TRBV20-1	-	-	TRBJ2-3	CSAVGLPGRSTDTQYF	TGCAGTGCGGTTGGTCTTCCCGGCCGGAGCACAGATACGCAGTATTTT
19	TRBV7-9	TRBD2	-	TRBJ2-1	CASSSLGRTLAGGYNEQFF	TGTGCCAGCAGCTCTCTCGGCCGCACTCTAGCGGGGGGGTACAATGAGCAGTTCTTC
15	TRBV7-9	TRBD1	few	TRBJ2-1	CASSTTGGAFNEQFF	TGTGCCAGCAGCACCACAGGGGGCGCATTTAATGAGCAGTTCTTC
15	TRBV2	-	-	TRBJ2-7	CASTDRGGGLYEQYF	TGTGCCAGCACAGACCGTGGAGGGGGCTTGTACGAGCAGTACTTC
14	TRBV30	-	few	TRBJ1-5	CAWSVRGINQPQHF	TGTGCCTGGAGTGTACGGGGGATAAATCAGCCCCAGCATTTT
14	TRBV5-1	-	-	TRBJ1-1	CASTRGGGGTEAFF	TGCGCCAGCACCCGAGGGGGAGGGGGAACTGAAGCTTTCTTT
13	TRBV30	-	few	TRBJ1-2	CAWSVQGSYGYTF	TGTGCCTGGAGTGTACAGGGCTCCTATGGCTACACCTTC
15	TRBV6-1	-	many	TRBJ1-5	CASSGNRVSNQPQHF	TGTGCCAGCAGTGGAAACAGGGTCAGCAATCAGCCCCAGCATTTT
15	TRBV7-9	TRBD2	many	TRBJ2-1	CASSLNLPAGKEQFF	TGTGCCAGCAGCTTAAACCTGCCAGCGGGGAAGGAGCAGTTCTTC
11	TRBV20-1	-	-	TRBJ2-4	CSAGALDIQYF	TGCAGTGCAGGGGCTTTAGACATTCAGTACTTC
12	TRBV7-2	-	-	TRBJ2-3	CASSEQLNTQYF	TGTGCCAGCAGCGAGCAGTTAAATACGCAGTATTTT
15	TRBV20-1	TRBD2	many	TRBJ2-1	CSARTVGGFGNEQFF	TGCAGTGCTAGAACCGTCGGGGGGTTCGGCAATGAGCAGTTCTTC
14	TRBV18	-	many	TRBJ1-5	CASSQGHENQPQHF	TGTGCCAGCTCCCAGGGACACGAAAATCAGCCCCAGCATTTT
13	TRBV14	-	many	TRBJ2-7	CASSHGTATGQYF	TGTGCCAGCAGCCACGGGACGGCGACCGGGCAGTACTTC
14	TRBV3-1	-	many	TRBJ1-6	CASSPLRTGSPLHF	TGTGCCAGCAGCCCTCTTCGGACTGGTTCACCCCTCCACTTT
24	TRBV29-1	TRBD2	-	TRBJ2-1	CSVEEEGGELAGVRGWGSYNEQFF	TGCAGCGTTGAAGAAGAAGGAGGAGAACTAGCGGGAGTGAGGGGGTGGGGCTCCTACAATGAGCAGTTCTTC
16	TRBV10-1	TRBD2	few	TRBJ2-1	CASSEFGTSGYNEQFF	TGCGCCAGCAGTGAGTTCGGGACTAGCGGTTACAATGAGCAGTTCTTC
13	TRBV3-1	TRBD2	many	TRBJ2-1	CASSLRRGNEQFF	TGTGCCAGCAGCCTGAGGCGGGGGAATGAGCAGTTCTTC
18	TRBV9	TRBD2	few	TRBJ2-1	CASSSGTSGGGIYNEQFF	TGTGCCAGCAGCTCAGGGACTAGCGGGGGGGGCATCTACAATGAGCAGTTCTTC
17	TRBV19	TRBD1	few	TRBJ1-1	CASSTPPAGGLVTEAFF	TGTGCCAGTAGTACGCCGCCGGCAGGGGGACTGGTCACTGAAGCTTTCTTT
15	TRBV19	-	few	TRBJ2-2	CASSYRARPTGELFF	TGTGCCAGTAGTTACAGGGCTAGACCGACCGGGGAGCTGTTTTTT
12	TRBV7-9	-	many	TRBJ1-2	CASSLATDGYTF	TGTGCCAGCAGCTTAGCGACGGATGGCTACACCTTC
16	TRBV4-1	-	-	TRBJ1-6	CASSQRADASNSPLHF	TGCGCCAGCAGCCAACGGGCAGACGCCTCCAATTCACCCCTCCACTTT
13	TRBV28	-	many	TRBJ1-1	CASSSPGPRTAFF	TGTGCCAGCAGTTCTCCGGGACCCAGGACGGCTTTCTTT
13	TRBV19	-	-	TRBJ1-5	CASSLADDQPQHF	TGTGCCAGTAGTTTGGCAGACGATCAGCCCCAGCATTTT
14	TRBV6-2/TRBV6-3	-	many	TRBJ2-3	CASSYPSSTDTQYF	TGTGCCAGCAGTTATCCGTCCTCGACAGATACGCAGTATTTT
17	TRBV12-5	TRBD2	few	TRBJ2-2	CASGFRVTSGSSGELFF	TGTGCTAGTGGTTTCCGAGTTACTAGCGGGTCAAGCGGGGAGCTGTTTTTT
16	TRBV5-1	TRBD1	-	TRBJ1-6	CASSSGGAIPNSPLHF	TGCGCCAGCAGCTCAGGGGGGGCGATCCCCAATTCACCCCTCCACTTT
15	TRBV5-1	-	few	TRBJ2-3	CASSLIPPPSSTQYF	TGCGCCAGCAGCTTGATCCCGCCACCTTCCAGCACGCAGTATTTT
17	TRBV6-5	TRBD1	once	TRBJ2-6	CASSYSTGGAGANVLTF	TGTGCCAGCAGTTACTCGACAGGGGGCGCTGGGGCCAACGTCCTGACTTTC
13	TRBV6-1	TRBD2	-	TRBJ2-5	CASSASGGRTQYF	TGTGCCAGCAGTGCTAGCGGGGGTCGGACCCAGTACTTC
18	TRBV6-7	-	-	TRBJ1-5	CASNPRSRASRGNQPQHF	TGTGCCAGCAATCCTAGATCGAGGGCAAGTAGGGGCAATCAGCCCCAGCATTTT
13	TRBV6-2/TRBV6-3	-	-	TRBJ2-3	CASSHLEAGTQYF	TGTGCCAGCAGCCACCTAGAAGCCGGTACGCAGTATTTT
15	TRBV7-8	TRBD2	many	TRBJ2-7	CASSTYLGGDYEQYF	TGTGCCAGCAGCACGTACCTCGGGGGGGACTACGAGCAGTACTTC
18	TRBV27	TRBD2	few	TRBJ2-6	CASSLVGRGASGANVLTF	TGTGCCAGCAGTTTAGTCGGGCGGGGGGCCTCTGGGGCCAACGTCCTGACTTTC
15	TRBV6-2/TRBV6-3	-	many	TRBJ2-2	CASSISPEGGGELFF	TGTGCCAGCAGTATCTCTCCGGAGGGCGGCGGGGAGCTGTTTTTT
15	TRBV4-1	-	-	TRBJ1-4	CASSLHGGDPGKLFF	TGCGCCAGCAGCCTTCACGGCGGGGATCCGGGAAAACTGTTTTTT
16	TRBV6-1	-	few	TRBJ2-7	CASRPTPGLWAYEQYF	TGTGCCAGCAGACCGACGCCGGGACTCTGGGCCTACGAGCAGTACTTC
14	TRBV9	TRBD1	few	TRBJ1-2	CASSPGTGSTGYTF	TGTGCCAGCAGCCCCGGGACAGGGTCGACAGGCTACACCTTC
13	TRBV20-1	TRBD2	-	TRBJ2-5	CSAIAGGGQTQYF	TGCAGTGCCATAGCGGGAGGAGGGCAGACCCAGTACTTC
13	TRBV2	-	-	TRBJ1-5	CTSSPGGNQPQHF	TGTACCAGCAGTCCAGGGGGCAATCAGCCCCAGCATTTT
16	TRBV5-1	-	-	TRBJ2-6	CASRTGTTSGANVLTF	TGCGCCAGCAGGACCGGGACAACATCTGGGGCCAACGTCCTGACTTTC
12	TRBV28	-	few	TRBJ1-5	CASRADDQPQHF	TGTGCCAGCAGAGCCGACGATCAGCCCCAGCATTTT
14	TRBV12-3/TRBV12-4	TRBD2	many	TRBJ2-1	CASSLGLAGDEQFF	TGTGCCAGCAGTTTAGGACTAGCCGGGGATGAGCAGTTCTTC
15	TRBV4-1	-	many	TRBJ1-2	CASSQRTEESYGYTF	TGCGCCAGCAGCCAACGGACAGAGGAGAGCTATGGCTACACCTTC
15	TRBV6-1	TRBD1	-	TRBJ1-5	CASSGDRGSNQPQHF	TGTGCCAGCAGTGGCGACAGGGGTAGCAATCAGCCCCAGCATTTT